This entry describes one T cell receptor (beta chain). The data were taken from a study of blood T cell repertoires in COVID-19. Looking at the study overall: The study drew acute and convalescent COVID-19 samples from the United States, Italy and Spain.

V was cut by 5 bases and J by 1 base, with 20 bases left in between. This CDR3 spans 17 amino acids. Looked up from germline, CDR1 is MDHEN and CDR2 is SYDVKM. Residents of 24 US areas, aged about 18 to 95 years, made up the participants. Participants' reported clinical history set cohort assignment. In the source study's methods: Quantification of nucleated cells was approximated via reference gene primer amplification. Repertoires were generated with immunoSEQ multiplex PCR, while TCRdb's copy carries only in-frame clones and drops some. Clone size and V and J calls were adopted from that table, with D and trimming inferred from the DNA. Among hundreds of thousands of clones listed, about 88% were seen once.

This clonotype was sampled from a woman aged 50 to 65 who had recovered from COVID-19. Sequenced material: PBMCs or T cells enriched from blood (not recorded which). The V gene is TRBV28, the J gene TRBJ1-1, with D perhaps matching TRBD1 (5 bases). The CDR3: CASSAAILGVTNTEAFF. CDR3 sequence (DNA): TGTGCCAGCAGTGCAGCGATCCTAGGGGTAACGAACACTGAAGCTTTCTTT.